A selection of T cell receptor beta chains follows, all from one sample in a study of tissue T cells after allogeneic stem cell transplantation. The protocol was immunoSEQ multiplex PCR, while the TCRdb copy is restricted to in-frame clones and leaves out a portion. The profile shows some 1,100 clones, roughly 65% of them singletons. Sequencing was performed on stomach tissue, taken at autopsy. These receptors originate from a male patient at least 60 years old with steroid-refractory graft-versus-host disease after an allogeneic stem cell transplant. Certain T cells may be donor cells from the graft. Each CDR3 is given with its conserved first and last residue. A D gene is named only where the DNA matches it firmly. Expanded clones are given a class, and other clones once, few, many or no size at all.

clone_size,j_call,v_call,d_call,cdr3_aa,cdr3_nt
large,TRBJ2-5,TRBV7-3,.,CASSLTGGYQETQYF,TGTGCCAGCAGCTTAACGGGCGGGTACCAAGAGACCCAGTACTTC
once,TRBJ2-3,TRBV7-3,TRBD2,CASSSSIGGGATDTQYF,TGTGCCAGCAGCTCGTCCATTGGCGGGGGGGCAACAGATACGCAGTATTTT
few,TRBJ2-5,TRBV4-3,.,CASSQDRKTQYF,TGCGCCAGCAGCCAAGATCGCAAGACCCAGTACTTC
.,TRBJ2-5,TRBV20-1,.,CSAKEKETQYF,TGCAGTGCTAAAGAGAAAGAGACCCAGTACTTC
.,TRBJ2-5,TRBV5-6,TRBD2,CARSVGAGGGETQYF,TGTGCCCGCAGCGTGGGGGCCGGGGGGGGAGAGACCCAGTACTTC
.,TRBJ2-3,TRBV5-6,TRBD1,CASSFFFGQGSADTQYF,TGTGCCAGCAGCTTCTTCTTCGGACAGGGAAGCGCAGATACGCAGTATTTT
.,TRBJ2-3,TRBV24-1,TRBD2,CATSSSGGPYTQYF,TGTGCCACCAGTTCGAGCGGGGGCCCGTACACGCAGTATTTT
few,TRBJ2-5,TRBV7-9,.,CASSLGGNWETQYF,TGTGCCAGCAGCTTAGGAGGAAACTGGGAGACCCAGTACTTC
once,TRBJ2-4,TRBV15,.,CATSRDDGILAKNIQYF,TGTGCCACCAGCAGAGATGACGGAATTCTAGCCAAAAACATTCAGTACTTC
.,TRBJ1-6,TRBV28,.,CASKRSSYNSPLHF,TGTGCCAGTAAAAGGAGCTCCTATAATTCACCCCTCCACTTT
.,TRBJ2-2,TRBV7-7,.,CASSLGPAVANTGELFF,TGTGCTAGCAGCTTAGGCCCGGCCGTAGCGAACACCGGGGAGCTGTTTTTT
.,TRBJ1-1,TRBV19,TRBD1,CASAGQGASEAFF,TGTGCCAGTGCCGGACAGGGGGCTAGTGAAGCTTTCTTT
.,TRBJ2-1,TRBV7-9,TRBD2,CASSSGGSYNEQFF,TGTGCCAGCAGCTCGGGGGGCTCCTACAATGAGCAGTTCTTC
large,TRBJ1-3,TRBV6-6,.,CASSYSKKTIYF,TGTGCCAGCAGTTACTCGAAGAAAACCATATATTTT
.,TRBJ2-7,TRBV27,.,CASSLSPANEQYF,TGTGCCAGCAGTTTATCCCCGGCTAACGAGCAGTACTTC
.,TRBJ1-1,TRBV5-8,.,CASSFPNPVAEAFF,TGTGCCAGCAGCTTCCCCAACCCGGTGGCTGAAGCTTTCTTT
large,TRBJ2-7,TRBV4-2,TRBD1,CASSGQGPYEQYF,TGTGCCAGCAGCGGACAGGGGCCCTACGAGCAGTACTTC
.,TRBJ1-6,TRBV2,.,CASSPLQGFHSPLHF,TGTGCCAGCAGTCCCCTACAGGGCTTCCATTCACCCCTCCACTTT
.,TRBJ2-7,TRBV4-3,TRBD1,CASSQEGPGGWYEQYF,TGCGCCAGCAGCCAAGAAGGACCAGGGGGATGGTACGAGCAGTACTTC
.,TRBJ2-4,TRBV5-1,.,CASSLGNLGNIQYF,TGCGCCAGCAGCTTGGGCAATTTGGGAAACATTCAGTACTTC
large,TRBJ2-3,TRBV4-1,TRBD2,CASSSRTSGSTDTQYF,TGCGCCAGCAGCTCTCGGACTAGCGGGAGCACAGATACGCAGTATTTT
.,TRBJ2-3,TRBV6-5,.,CASTHLVGGPDTQYF,TGTGCCAGCACCCACCTGGTTGGGGGCCCAGATACGCAGTATTTT
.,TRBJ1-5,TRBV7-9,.,CASSLQPGPQHF,TGTGCCAGCAGCTTACAGCCGGGGCCCCAGCATTTT
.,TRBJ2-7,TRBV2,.,CASSVGPRDTYEQYF,TGTGCCAGCAGTGTGGGGCCGAGGGACACCTACGAGCAGTACTTC
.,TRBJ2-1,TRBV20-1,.,CSARDAREQFF,TGCAGTGCTAGGGATGCAAGGGAGCAGTTCTTC
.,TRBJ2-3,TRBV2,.,CASSPGTRGTDTQYF,TGTGCCAGCAGCCCCGGGACCCGCGGCACAGATACGCAGTATTTT
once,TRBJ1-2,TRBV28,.,CARGDRFYGYTF,TGTGCCAGGGGCGACAGATTCTATGGCTACACCTTC
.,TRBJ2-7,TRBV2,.,CASTIGLGYEQYF,TGTGCCAGCACTATTGGGTTGGGCTACGAGCAGTACTTC
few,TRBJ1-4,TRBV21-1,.,CATTVGGTVNEKLFF,TGTGCCACCACAGTAGGGGGGACGGTTAATGAAAAACTGTTTTTT
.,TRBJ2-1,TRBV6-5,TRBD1,CASRPGQLFNEQFF,TGTGCCAGCCGACCGGGACAGCTCTTCAATGAGCAGTTCTTC
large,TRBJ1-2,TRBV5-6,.,CASSLAVSGANYGYTF,TGTGCCAGCAGCTTGGCAGTCTCAGGGGCTAACTATGGCTACACCTTC